The 22 T cell receptor beta chains listed next were all sequenced from one sample in a study of T cells in tuberculosis. Using immunoSEQ multiplex PCR, the repertoire was profiled, and TCRdb retains in-frame clones only, with some absent. This sample has about 43,000 clones; about 95% occur once, and the top ten carry about 2%. Sequencing input: PBMCs. Source of these receptors: a donor aged 10 to 29 with latent tuberculosis or without tuberculosis infection. Some clones in this sample may be carry-over from other donors' samples.

The chain is built from TRBV10-1 and TRBJ2-7; TRBD2 matches at 12 bases. Germline V CDR1 and CDR2: WNHNN, SYGVQD (reference sequence). The CDR3 covers 15 residues. J was trimmed by 7 bases and V by 4 bases; bases with no gene match: 8. The CDR3, as DNA: TGCGCCAGCAGTGCCCGACTAGCGGGAGTTCAAGAGCAGTACTTC. It encodes CASSARLAGVQEQYF.

The chain combines TRBV2 with TRBJ1-2; 8 bases line up with TRBD1. CDR1 and CDR2 (germline): SNHLY, FYNNEI. Trimming cost V 6 bases and J 8 bases; bases outside gene matches: 14. The CDR3 extends over 15 amino acids. The CDR3 region is CASSLKTGGIAGYTF. The CDR3 nucleotides read TGTGCCAGCAGCCTGAAAACAGGGGGTATTGCCGGCTACACCTTC. The whole variable domain, filled in from reference TRBV2 and TRBJ1-2, reads EPEVTQTPSHQVTQMGQEVILRCVPISNHLYFYWYRQILGQKVEFLVSFYNNEISEKSEIFDDQFSVERPDGSNFTLKIRSTKLEDSAMYFCASSLKTGGIAGYTFGSGTRLTVV.

The chain couples TRBV7-6 to TRBJ2-3; a weak D match, TRBD1 (5 bases). V was pared by 1 base and J by 3 bases, with 8 bases between. Germline CDR1 and CDR2: SGHVS and FNYEAQ. The CDR3 consists of 14 residues. This chain's CDR3 is CASSLERGTDTQYF. The CDR3 bases are TGTGCCAGCAGCTTAGAAAGGGGAACAGATACGCAGTATTTT.

V usage is TRBV7-2 and J usage is TRBJ2-7; D is possibly TRBD2 (6 bases). Germline CDR1 is SGHTA and CDR2 is FQGNSA. V lost 1 base, J lost 3 bases, and 13 bases lay in between. The CDR3 runs 15 residues. CDR3 residues: CASSLVGGTIYEQYF. Written as DNA, the CDR3 is TGTGCCAGCAGCTTAGTAGGCGGGACCATCTACGAGCAGTACTTC.

The CDR3 here is CATTTSREGTSPFANTGELFF. The CDR3, as DNA: TGTGCCACCACAACGTCAAGGGAGGGGACTAGCCCCTTCGCGAACACCGGGGAGCTGTTTTTT. The J gene is TRBJ2-2, the V gene TRBV15, with 9 nucleotides matching TRBD2. CDR3 length: 21 amino acids. J lost 0 bases, V lost 7 bases, and 21 bases had no gene match. Germline V gene data show CDR1 as LNHNV and CDR2 as YYDKDF (reference sequence). The full variable domain, in which reference TRBV15 and TRBJ2-2 provide the parts outside the CDR3, is DAMVIQNPRYQVTQFGKPVTLSCSQTLNHNVMYWYQQKSSQAPKLLFHYYDKDFNNEADTPDNFQSRRPNTSFCFLDIRSPGLGDTAMYLCATTTSREGTSPFANTGELFFGEGSRLTVL.

The V gene is TRBV30, the J gene TRBJ1-1, with D hard to call. The germline V gene has CDR1 GTSNPN and CDR2 SVGIG (reference sequence). V was shortened by 5 bases and J by 2 bases, with 12 bases between the two germline ends. The CDR3 runs to 13 residues. The CDR3, as DNA: TGTGCCTGGGCCGGCAGCGCAAACACTGAAGCTTTCTTT. Translated: CAWAGSANTEAFF.

This chain joins TRBV7-6 and TRBJ1-4; tentatively, D is TRBD1 (6 bases). Trimming took off 5 bases at V and 4 bases at J, with 14 bases between the two ends. The CDR3 has 15 amino acids. Per germline, CDR1 SGHVS and CDR2 FNYEAQ. Here the CDR3 DNA reads TGTGCCAGCAGCCACGGGGGGCGAAGTAATGAAAAACTGTTTTTT. This translates into CASSHGGRSNEKLFF.

The genes are TRBV5-1 and TRBJ2-7; D might be TRBD2 (5 bases). Trimming left V 0 bases short and J 0 bases short, with 13 bases between. The germline CDR1 and CDR2 sequences are SGHRS and YFSETQ. This CDR3 contains 16 residues. This CDR3 reads CASSLEFWTGSYEQYF. Here the CDR3 DNA reads TGCGCCAGCAGCTTGGAGTTTTGGACTGGCTCCTACGAGCAGTACTTC. Combining the CDR3 with reference TRBV5-1 and TRBJ2-7 gives the whole variable domain KAGVTQTPRYLIKTRGQQVTLSCSPISGHRSVSWYQQTPGQGLQFLFEYFSETQRNKGNFPGRFSGRQFSNSRSEMNVSTLELGDSALYLCASSLEFWTGSYEQYFGPGTRLTVT.

The gene calls are TRBV28 and TRBJ1-5, with D possibly TRBD1 on 6 matching bases. The CDR3 consists of 18 residues. Trimming removed 6 bases at V and 0 bases at J, with 21 bases between. Germline CDR1 reads MDHEN; CDR2 reads SYDVKM. The CDR3 sequence: CASRLGMTGQYSNQPQHF. The CDR3 DNA is TGTGCCAGCAGATTGGGGATGACAGGCCAATATAGCAATCAGCCCCAGCATTTT.

The rearrangement links TRBV4-3 to TRBJ2-7, with D perhaps TRBD1 (5 bases). CDR1 and CDR2 (germline): LGHNA, YSLEER. This CDR3 has 14 residues. Trimming cost V 1 base and J 1 base, with 8 bases left between them. The CDR3 DNA sequence: TGCGCCAGCAGCCAAGGAAGGGGATCCTACGAGCAGTACTTC. It codes for CASSQGRGSYEQYF.

The rearrangement joins TRBV7-3 to TRBJ2-2; 7 bases fit TRBD1. The V segment lost 1 base and the J segment 6 bases; nucleotides outside the gene matches: 5. The germline gives CDR1 SGHTA, CDR2 FQGTGA. The CDR3 loop spans 15 amino acids. CDR3 DNA sequence: TGTGCCAGCAGCTTAAGGGACAGTGGGGCCGGGGAGCTGTTTTTT. It yields the protein CASSLRDSGAGELFF. The full variable domain, with the rest looked up from reference TRBV7-3 and TRBJ2-2, is GAGVSQTPSNKVTEKGKYVELRCDPISGHTALYWYRQSLGQGPEFLIYFQGTGAADDSGLPNDRFFAVRPEGSVSTLKIQRTERGDSAVYLCASSLRDSGAGELFFGEGSRLTVL.

The genes are TRBV7-2 and TRBJ2-3, with 7 bases lining up with TRBD2. This CDR3 region has 15 residues. V shed 5 bases and J 1 base; nucleotides not matched to a gene: 6. In germline, CDR1 is SGHTA, CDR2 FQGNSA. This chain's CDR3 is CASSQQRGRTDTQYF. Written as DNA, the CDR3 is TGTGCCAGCAGCCAGCAGCGGGGCCGCACAGATACGCAGTATTTT.

This clone was counted once. The genes are TRBV5-1 and TRBJ2-2; 9 bases map to TRBD2. The CDR3 sequence is 18 residues long. Trimming removed 4 bases from V and 4 bases from J; junction bases left unmatched: 14. Germline V gene data show CDR1 as SGHRS and CDR2 as YFSETQ. The CDR3 reads CASSPSLAGEGGTGELFF. The CDR3 DNA sequence: TGCGCCAGCAGCCCCAGTTTAGCGGGAGAGGGGGGCACCGGGGAGCTGTTTTTT. The variable domain in full, with the rest retrieved from reference TRBV5-1 and TRBJ2-2, is KAGVTQTPRYLIKTRGQQVTLSCSPISGHRSVSWYQQTPGQGLQFLFEYFSETQRNKGNFPGRFSGRQFSNSRSEMNVSTLELGDSALYLCASSPSLAGEGGTGELFFGEGSRLTVL.

J is TRBJ1-2 and V is TRBV29-1; D gene ambiguous. Per germline, CDR1 SQVTM and CDR2 ANQGSEA. The CDR3 spans 13 residues. Deletions cut 7 bases from V and 4 bases from J, with 16 bases between. The CDR3 region is CSAVREDFYGYTF. CDR3 bases: TGCAGCGCCGTTCGGGAGGATTTCTATGGCTACACCTTC. Complete variable domain (other parts from reference TRBV29-1 and TRBJ1-2): SAVISQKPSRDICQRGTSLTIQCQVDSQVTMMFWYRQQPGQSLTLIATANQGSEATYESGFVIDKFPISRPNLTFSTLTVSNMSPEDSSIYLCSAVREDFYGYTFGSGTRLTVV.

The gene calls are TRBV25-1 and TRBJ2-7; TRBD2 agrees at 10 bases. The CDR3 is 16 amino acids. Looked up from germline, CDR1 is MGHDK and CDR2 is SYGVNS. The ends lost 0 bases at V and 3 bases at J; junction bases unmatched: 5. This CDR3 reads CASSEYKREGFYEQYF. The CDR3 DNA reads as TGTGCCAGCAGTGAATATAAGCGGGAGGGCTTCTACGAGCAGTACTTC.

This clone showed up just once. The V gene is TRBV5-1, the J gene TRBJ2-3; no clear D gene. V lost 3 bases and J 3 bases, leaving 8 bases between the germline ends. This CDR3 is built from 13 residues. Germline V gene sequence: CDR1 SGHRS, CDR2 YFSETQ. The CDR3 DNA follows: TGCGCCAGCAGCTCATTAGCAACAGATACGCAGTATTTT. It is translated as CASSSLATDTQYF.

This chain links TRBV5-6 with TRBJ1-3; D remains unclear. The CDR3 totals 13 residues. CDR1 SGHDT and CDR2 YYEEEE come from the germline V gene. Trimming removed 2 bases at V and 8 bases at J, with 11 bases between. CDR3 sequence (DNA): TGTGCCAGCAGCTTCGGAGGACGGGACACCATATATTTT. This gives the protein CASSFGGRDTIYF.

The rearrangement links TRBV2 to TRBJ2-3; TRBD2 matches 8 bases. J lost 5 bases, V lost 6 bases, and 1 base had no gene match. This CDR3 has 12 amino acids. CDR1 and CDR2 (germline): SNHLY, FYNNEI. CDR3 coding DNA: TGTGCCAGCAGCCTAGCGGGAGATACGCAGTATTTT. Its protein is CASSLAGDTQYF.

The chain joins TRBV7-2 to TRBJ2-7, with D tentatively TRBD2 (6 bases). In germline, CDR1 is SGHTA, CDR2 FQGNSA. The ends were cut back, 5 bases at V and 7 bases at J, with 15 bases in the middle. CDR3 size: 13 residues. The CDR3 region has the DNA TGTGCCAGCAGCATCTGGACTAATCAAGAGCAGTACTTC. It translates to CASSIWTNQEQYF. Drawing the rest from reference TRBV7-2 and TRBJ2-7, the complete variable domain is GAGVSQSPSNKVTEKGKDVELRCDPISGHTALYWYRQSLGQGLEFLIYFQGNSAPDKSGLPSDRFSAERTGGSVSTLTIQRTQQEDSAVYLCASSIWTNQEQYFGPGTRLTVT.

The sample holds one count of this clone. The chain has TRBV7-2 and TRBJ1-1; D is ambiguous. V was clipped by 4 bases and J by 0 bases, with 12 bases between them. CDR3 length equals 15 residues. CDR1 and CDR2 from the germline V gene are SGHTA and FQGNSA. The CDR3 coding sequence is TGTGCCAGCAGCTCTTGGTGGAGCCTGAACACTGAAGCTTTCTTT. Translation gives CASSSWWSLNTEAFF. The full variable domain, its missing parts supplied by reference TRBV7-2 and TRBJ1-1, is GAGVSQSPSNKVTEKGKDVELRCDPISGHTALYWYRQSLGQGLEFLIYFQGNSAPDKSGLPSDRFSAERTGGSVSTLTIQRTQQEDSAVYLCASSSWWSLNTEAFFGQGTRLTVV.

The count of this clone is one. J is TRBJ2-1 and V is TRBV28; perhaps TRBD2 as D (7 bases). V lost 4 bases to trimming and J lost 10 bases, with 29 bases between them. The CDR3 extends over 18 amino acids. Germline CDR1 MDHEN, CDR2 SYDVKM. CDR3 DNA: TGTGCCAGCAGTTCCATTATGATCCTGACTAGCAACCAGGGGGAGCAGTTCTTC. Protein product: CASSSIMILTSNQGEQFF.

The chain carries TRBV5-1 and TRBJ2-3, with D possibly TRBD2 on 6 matching bases. Germline V gene data show CDR1 as SGHRS and CDR2 as YFSETQ. The CDR3 consists of 14 residues. V dropped 2 bases and J dropped 0 bases, with 7 bases sitting between them. DNA for the CDR3: TGCGCCAGCAGCTTCGGGACTAGCACAGATACGCAGTATTTT. Its translation: CASSFGTSTDTQYF.